What follows is one TCR beta chain and its context. The data were obtained in a study of cytomegalovirus exposure and HLA in healthy donors. Primers for the PCR totalled 60 Vbeta and 13 Jbeta. Data came from immunoSEQ multiplex PCR; TCRdb stores just in-frame clones and leaves some out. The sample shows 200,000 to 250,000 clones, about 89% of them seen only once. Per germline, CDR1 MNHEY and CDR2 SVGAGI. The CDR3 covers 14 residues. The V and J ends lost 8 bases and 4 bases, in that order; junction bases with no gene match: 9. This chain connects TRBV6-5 to TRBJ1-1; 8 nucleotides line up with TRBD1. This receptor was taken from a woman aged 18-29 years in good health and CMV-seronegative. Source material: PBMCs. DNA for the CDR3: TGTGCCAGCCAAGACAGGGGTCGGAGCACTGAAGCTTTCTTT. Protein: CASQDRGRSTEAFF.